These 21 T cell receptor beta chains were sequenced from one sample in a study of identical twins' blood T cells. In TCRdb, the 5' RACE reads were re-called with MiXCR into one record per CDR3 protein. The table shows 300,000 to 450,000 distinct CDR3 sequences, with more than 25% occurring only once. Sequenced input: PBMCs. These TCRs come from a woman between 18 and 50 years old in good health.

The rearrangement links TRBV6-2 or TRBV6-3 to TRBJ1-5; D is undetermined. Germline loops: CDR1 MNHEY, CDR2 SVGEGT. The CDR3 extends over 15 amino acids. Deletions cut 6 bases from V and 1 base from J, with 13 bases between. CDR3 nucleotide sequence: TGTGCCAGCAGCCAGTGGAGGGTAAGCAATCAGCCCCAGCATTTT. This encodes CASSQWRVSNQPQHF.

The table lists this clonotype with a few counts. V usage is TRBV27 and J usage is TRBJ1-1, with D possibly being TRBD1 (5 bases). CDR3 length: 11 residues. Germline loops: CDR1 MNHEY, CDR2 SMNVEV (reference sequence). The CDR3 bases are TGTGTCGCAAGGGGTAGCACTGAAGCTTTCTTT. It codes for CVARGSTEAFF.

This clonotype was observed a few times. Germline is not matched at one junction end, which may reflect a read error. The chain uses TRBV7-9 and TRBJ1-1; the match to TRBD1 covers 8 bases. Germline-derived CDR1 and CDR2 are SEHNR and FQNEAQ (reference sequence). The CDR3 consists of 13 residues. The CDR3 reads CASSLLGTGGLVF. Written as DNA, the CDR3 is TGTGCCAGCAGCTTATTGGGGACAGGAGGTTTGGTCTTT. Using reference TRBV7-9 and TRBJ1-1 for the parts outside the CDR3, the full variable domain is DTGVSQNPRHKITKRGQNVTFRCDPISEHNRLYWYRQTLGQGPEFLTYFQNEAQLEKSRLLSDRFSAERPKGSFSTLEIQRTEQGDSAMYLCASSLLGTGGLVFGQGTRLTVV.

The chain is built from TRBV29-1 and TRBJ1-4; no firm D call. The length of the CDR3 is 11 residues. The germline V gene encodes CDR1 SQVTM and CDR2 ANQGSEA. Trimming cost V 4 bases and J 8 bases, with 8 bases left between them. This chain's CDR3 is CSVGYREKLFF. The CDR3 DNA follows: TGCAGCGTTGGGTATAGGGAAAAACTGTTTTTT.

The V and J genes are TRBV20-1 and TRBJ1-1, with D unclear. This CDR3 spans 14 amino acids. V lost 3 bases to trimming and J lost 5 bases, with 16 bases between them. Germline loops: CDR1 DFQATT, CDR2 SNEGSKA (reference sequence). In DNA form, the CDR3 reads TGCAGTGCTAGGGGGTCCGTAGGCTCAACTGAAGCTTTCTTT. Protein: CSARGSVGSTEAFF.

The chain uses TRBV20-1 and TRBJ1-5, with a weak D call TRBD1 (5 bases). Trimming left V 3 bases short and J 6 bases short, with 21 bases between. The CDR3 contains 16 residues. CDR1 and CDR2 (germline): DFQATT, SNEGSKA (reference sequence). The CDR3 sequence is CSARSGLLSGFQPQHF. The CDR3 DNA sequence: TGCAGTGCTAGGTCAGGGTTATTGAGTGGTTTTCAGCCCCAGCATTTT.

Only a few counts were recorded for this clonotype. V gene TRBV11-2 combines with J gene TRBJ1-2; a weak D match, TRBD1 (6 bases). V shed 5 bases and J shed 4 bases, with 17 bases lying between them. The CDR3 length is 15 residues. Germline assignment: CDR1 SGHAT and CDR2 FQNNGV. In DNA form, the CDR3 reads TGTGCCAGCAGCCGAGGACAGCGATTATCCTATGGCTACACCTTC. As protein: CASSRGQRLSYGYTF. The full variable domain, completed using reference TRBV11-2 and TRBJ1-2, is EAGVAQSPRYKIIEKRQSVAFWCNPISGHATLYWYQQILGQGPKLLIQFQNNGVVDDSQLPKDRFSAERLKGVDSTLKIQPAKLEDSAVYLCASSRGQRLSYGYTFGSGTRLTVV.

The V gene is TRBV20-1, the J gene TRBJ2-5; D ambiguous. The germline V gene encodes CDR1 DFQATT and CDR2 SNEGSKA (reference sequence). Trimming took off 3 bases at V and 2 bases at J, with 10 bases between the two ends. CDR3 length: 13 residues. CDR3 in amino acids: CSASDPGQETQYF. The CDR3 bases are TGCAGTGCTAGTGACCCCGGACAAGAGACCCAGTACTTC.

This rearrangement joins TRBV7-2 to TRBJ2-1; 10 positions match TRBD2. This CDR3 spans 14 amino acids. The trim removed 3 bases at V and 7 bases at J, leaving 3 bases unmatched. Germline V gene data show CDR1 as SGHTA and CDR2 as FQGNSA. CDR3 coding DNA: TGTGCCAGCAGCTTGAGCGGGAGGGCTAATGAGCAGTTCTTC. Amino acids: CASSLSGRANEQFF. Full variable domain (outside the CDR3, taken from reference TRBV7-2 and TRBJ2-1): GAGVSQSPSNKVTEKGKDVELRCDPISGHTALYWYRQSLGQGLEFLIYFQGNSAPDKSGLPSDRFSAERTGGSVSTLTIQRTQQEDSAVYLCASSLSGRANEQFFGPGTRLTVL.

This chain joins TRBV5-1 and TRBJ1-1; 10 positions agree with TRBD1. The CDR3 extends over 14 amino acids. Germline assignment: CDR1 SGHRS and CDR2 YFSETQ. After removal of 4 bases from V and 3 bases from J, the junction contained 3 bases not matched to a gene. CDR3 nucleotide sequence: TGCGCCAGCAGCGCCGGACAGGGGGACACTGAAGCTTTCTTT. Residues: CASSAGQGDTEAFF.

This clonotype was seen a handful of times. This chain joins TRBV12-3 or TRBV12-4 and TRBJ1-2, with D possibly TRBD1 on 5 matching bases. CDR3 length: 12 residues. The V end lost 3 bases, the J end lost 5 bases, and 7 bases lay between the germline ends. The CDR3 DNA is TGTGCCAGCAGTTTGACAGCATATGGCTACACCTTC. It yields the protein CASSLTAYGYTF.

The chain carries TRBV19 and TRBJ1-2; D gene uncertain. This CDR3 region has 14 residues. Looked up from germline, CDR1 is LNHDA and CDR2 is SQIVND (reference sequence). Trimming took 5 bases from V and 0 from J, leaving 10 bases between them. In DNA, the CDR3 is TGTGCCAGTAGTTTCCGGACGGCTAACTATGGCTACACCTTC. Amino acid sequence: CASSFRTANYGYTF. The full variable domain, in which reference TRBV19 and TRBJ1-2 provide the parts outside the CDR3, is DGGITQSPKYLFRKEGQNVTLSCEQNLNHDAMYWYRQDPGQGLRLIYYSQIVNDFQKGDIAEGYSVSREKKESFPLTVTSAQKNPTAFYLCASSFRTANYGYTFGSGTRLTVV.

The chain uses TRBV7-9 and TRBJ1-4, with D possibly matching TRBD1 (5 bases). The CDR3 is made up of 16 amino acids. Germline V gene sequence: CDR1 SEHNR, CDR2 FQNEAQ (reference sequence). Trimming left V 5 bases short and J 5 bases short, with 18 bases between. The CDR3 coding sequence is TGTGCCAGCAGCAACTCGGACGCCCGGGGGAATGAAAAACTGTTTTTT. Protein product: CASSNSDARGNEKLFF. Full variable domain (rest looked up from reference TRBV7-9 and TRBJ1-4): DTGVSQNPRHKITKRGQNVTFRCDPISEHNRLYWYRQTLGQGPEFLTYFQNEAQLEKSRLLSDRFSAERPKGSFSTLEIQRTEQGDSAMYLCASSNSDARGNEKLFFGSGTQLSVL.

At least ten counts were recorded for this clonotype. The J gene is TRBJ1-5, the V gene TRBV29-1; D gene unclear. Germline values: CDR1 SQVTM, CDR2 ANQGSEA. This CDR3 contains 10 residues. V was clipped by 4 bases and J by 7 bases, with 5 bases between them. CDR3 bases: TGCAGCGTTGGAGAACAGCCCCAGCATTTT. This translates into CSVGEQPQHF.

The sample holds many counts of this clonotype. The V call is TRBV29-1, the J call TRBJ1-2; 7 bases map to TRBD1. V dropped 7 bases and J dropped 3; count of bases not matched to a gene: 2. Germline-derived CDR1 and CDR2 are SQVTM and ANQGSEA. The CDR3 covers 11 residues. Here the CDR3 reads CSGGTDYGYTF. CDR3 DNA: TGCAGCGGAGGGACAGACTATGGCTACACCTTC.

In this sample, this clonotype turned up many times. This chain links TRBV20-1 with TRBJ2-5, with 8 bases that match TRBD1. CDR3 length: 15 amino acids. Germline-derived CDR1 and CDR2 are DFQATT and SNEGSKA (reference sequence). J gave up 5 bases and V 3 bases, and 11 bases lay outside the gene matches. The CDR3 region is CSASSGGAFAETQYF. DNA of the CDR3: TGCAGTGCTAGCTCAGGGGGCGCGTTCGCTGAGACCCAGTACTTC.

The chain uses TRBV6-6 and TRBJ1-5; TRBD1 is a possible D gene (5 bases). CDR3 length: 18 amino acids. Germline CDR1 MNHNY, CDR2 SVGAGI (reference sequence). The ends were cut back, 0 bases at V and 2 bases at J, with 17 bases in the middle. Here the CDR3 DNA reads TGTGCCAGCAGTTACTCGGTGCAGGGAGGTTGGGGCAATCAGCCCCAGCATTTT. It is translated as CASSYSVQGGWGNQPQHF.

The table lists this clonotype with a few counts. V gene TRBV5-1 combines with J gene TRBJ2-1; D gene uncertain. This CDR3 is built from 13 residues. Germline assignment: CDR1 SGHRS and CDR2 YFSETQ. The V end was cut by 0 bases, the J end by 7 bases, with 8 bases between. CDR3 protein: CASSLDALNEQFF. CDR3 DNA sequence: TGCGCCAGCAGCTTGGACGCCTTGAATGAGCAGTTCTTC.

This clonotype was detected only a few times. This chain joins TRBV29-1 and TRBJ2-5, with D tentatively TRBD2 (5 bases). Germline-derived CDR1 and CDR2 are SQVTM and ANQGSEA. The CDR3 has 12 residues. The V end lost 2 bases, the J end lost 6 bases, and 10 bases lay between the germline ends. CDR3 DNA sequence: TGCAGCGTTGAAATGGGGAGCCAGACCCAGTACTTC. Translating gives CSVEMGSQTQYF.

This clonotype was seen only a few times. The V and J genes are TRBV6-6 and TRBJ1-6; D not certain. CDR3 length: 14 amino acids. V was trimmed by 5 bases and J by 8 bases, leaving 13 bases between them. Germline V gene lookup returns CDR1 MNHNY and CDR2 SVGAGI (reference sequence). The CDR3 sequence: CASSGNLEHSPLHF. The CDR3 DNA follows: TGTGCCAGCAGTGGAAACTTGGAGCATTCACCCCTCCACTTT.

This rearrangement joins TRBV5-1 to TRBJ1-5; D is uncertain. CDR3 size: 14 residues. The germline V gene has CDR1 SGHRS and CDR2 YFSETQ. V was pared by 1 base and J by 2 bases, with 7 bases between. CDR3 residues: CASSLWSGNQPQHF. In nucleotides, the CDR3 is TGCGCCAGCAGCTTGTGGTCGGGCAATCAGCCCCAGCATTTT.